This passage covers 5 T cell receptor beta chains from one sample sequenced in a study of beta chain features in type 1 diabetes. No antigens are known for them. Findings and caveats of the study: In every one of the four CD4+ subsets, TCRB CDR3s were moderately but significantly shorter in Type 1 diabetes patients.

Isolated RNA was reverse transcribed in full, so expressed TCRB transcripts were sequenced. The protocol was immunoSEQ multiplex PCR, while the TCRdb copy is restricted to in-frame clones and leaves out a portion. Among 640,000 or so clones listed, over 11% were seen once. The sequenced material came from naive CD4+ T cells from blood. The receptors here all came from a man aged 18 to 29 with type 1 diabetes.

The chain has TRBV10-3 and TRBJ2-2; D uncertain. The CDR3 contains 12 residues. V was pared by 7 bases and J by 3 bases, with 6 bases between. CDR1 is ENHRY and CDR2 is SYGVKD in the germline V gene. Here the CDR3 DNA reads TGTGCCATCACCCAAGACACCGGGGAGCTGTTTTTT. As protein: CAITQDTGELFF.

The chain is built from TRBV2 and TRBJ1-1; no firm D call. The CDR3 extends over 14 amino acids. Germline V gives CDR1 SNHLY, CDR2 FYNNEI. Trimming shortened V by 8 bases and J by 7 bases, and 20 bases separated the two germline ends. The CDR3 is CASGPGRAKVEAFF. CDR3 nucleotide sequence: TGTGCCAGCGGGCCTGGACGGGCGAAGGTTGAAGCTTTCTTT.

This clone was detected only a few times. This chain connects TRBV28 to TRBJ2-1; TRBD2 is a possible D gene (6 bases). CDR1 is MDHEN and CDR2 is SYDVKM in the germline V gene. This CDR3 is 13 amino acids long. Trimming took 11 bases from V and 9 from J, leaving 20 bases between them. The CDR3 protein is CAGLPSVFAEQFF. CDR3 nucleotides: TGTGCCGGACTGCCTAGCGTTTTCGCTGAGCAGTTCTTC.

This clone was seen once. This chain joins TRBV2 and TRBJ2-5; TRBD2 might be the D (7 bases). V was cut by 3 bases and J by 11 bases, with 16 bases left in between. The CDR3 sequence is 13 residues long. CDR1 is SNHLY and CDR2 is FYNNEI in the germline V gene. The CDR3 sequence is CASSEARGGTQYF. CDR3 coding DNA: TGTGCCAGCAGTGAGGCCAGGGGAGGGACTCAGTACTTC.

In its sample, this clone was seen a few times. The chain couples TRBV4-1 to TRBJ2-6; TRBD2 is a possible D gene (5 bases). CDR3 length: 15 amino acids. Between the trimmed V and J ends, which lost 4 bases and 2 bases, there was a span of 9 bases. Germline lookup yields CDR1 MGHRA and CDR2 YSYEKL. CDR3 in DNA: TGCGCCAGCAGCCTCAGGACTGCTGGGGCCAACGTCCTGACTTTC. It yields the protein CASSLRTAGANVLTF.